The T cell receptor (beta chain) under discussion was sequenced for a study of blood T cell repertoires in COVID-19. On the study more broadly: Samples taken during acute and convalescent COVID-19 were collected in the United States, Italy and Spain. PBMCs, B-cell-depleted T cells, or T cells provided the cDNA or gDNA that made up the material.

Notes on this clone: Germline is not matched at one junction end, which may reflect a read error.

Original analysis: Cell counts per sample came from amplifying reference gene primers. Assay used: immunoSEQ multiplex PCR; TCRdb lists only in-frame clones, some missing. From that table come the V and J calls and clone size; the DNA was used to work out D and trimming. The sample holds 130,000 to 150,000 clones; 81% are singletons and the top ten take about 8%. The CDR3 contains 16 residues. Germline V CDR1 and CDR2: SGHVS, FQNEAQ. The material sequenced was peripheral blood. The chain recombines TRBV7-8 with TRBJ2-1; 10 bases line up with TRBD1. This sequence was found in a human donor with acute or convalescent COVID-19. The donor label of this sample is uncertain. The CDR3 DNA follows: TGTGCAAGCAAGGCCCCGCGGGACAGGGGCCACAATGAGCAGTTCTTC. Protein product: CASKAPRDRGHNEQFF.